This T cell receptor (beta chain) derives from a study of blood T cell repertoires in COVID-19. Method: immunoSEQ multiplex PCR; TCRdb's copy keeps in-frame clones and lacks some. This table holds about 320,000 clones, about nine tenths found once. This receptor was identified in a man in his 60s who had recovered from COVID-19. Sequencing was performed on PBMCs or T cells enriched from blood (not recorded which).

CDR3: CASSLSGFGRGDTEAFF. The CDR3, as DNA: TGTGCCAGCAGTTTATCCGGATTTGGACGGGGGGACACTGAAGCTTTCTTT. This chain connects TRBV28 to TRBJ1-1; a weak D match, TRBD1 (5 bases). Germline loops: CDR1 MDHEN, CDR2 SYDVKM. The CDR3 totals 17 residues. The V and J ends lost 1 base and 3 bases respectively, with 18 bases between them.